In this sample, the clone carrying this T cell receptor beta chain turned up once. The record originates from a study of cytomegalovirus exposure and HLA in healthy donors. A multiplex PCR was run with 60 Vbeta primers and 13 Jbeta primers. Here immunoSEQ multiplex PCR was the method, and the copy in TCRdb shows in-frame clones only, minus some. The sample holds 130,000 to 150,000 clones; over 60% are singletons and the top ten take about 1.8%. The junction had 8 bases not matched to a gene; V was cut back by 4 bases and J by 5 bases. The CDR3 has 16 amino acids. Germline assignment: CDR1 SGHDN and CDR2 FVKESK.

The chain couples TRBV14 to TRBJ2-5; TRBD2 aligns across 12 bases. Material: PBMCs. The TCR originated in a woman between 35 and 50 years old in good health and CMV-seronegative. CDR3 in DNA: TGTGCCAGCAGCCCCGCTAGCGGGGGGGCCTTGGAGACCCAGTACTTC. This codes for CASSPASGGALETQYF.